The following is a T cell receptor beta chain sequence with its context. The sample comes from a study of blood T cell repertoires in COVID-19. At the level of the study: T cells, B-cell-depleted T cells, or PBMCs provided the cDNA or gDNA that served as material.

The CDR3 runs to 18 residues. Germline CDR1 is SGHNT and CDR2 is YYREEE (reference sequence). The trim removed 4 bases at V and 7 bases at J, leaving 17 bases unmatched. Produced via immunoSEQ multiplex PCR; TCRdb's table is partial and in-frame only. The sample carries 200,000 to 250,000 clones, 85% to 90% recorded once. The gene calls are TRBV5-4 and TRBJ2-1; 10 nucleotides agree with TRBD2. The sample was PBMCs or T cells enriched from blood (not recorded which). The sequence derives from a woman between 18 and 29 years old in a cohort exposed to, infected with or recovered from COVID-19 (not recorded which). The CDR3 protein is CASSRDGLAAISGNEQFF. In DNA form, the CDR3 reads TGTGCCAGCAGCCGGGACGGACTAGCGGCTATTAGCGGTAATGAGCAGTTCTTC. The variable domain in full, with the rest retrieved from reference TRBV5-4 and TRBJ2-1, is ETGVTQSPTHLIKTRGQQVTLRCSSQSGHNTVSWYQQALGQGPQFIFQYYREEENGRGNFPPRFSGLQFPNYSSELNVNALELDDSALYLCASSRDGLAAISGNEQFFGPGTRLTVL.